The 22 T cell receptor beta chains below come from one sample, sequenced in a study of T cell responses to AZD1222 COVID-19 vaccine. The method was immunoSEQ multiplex PCR; TCRdb's version includes in-frame clones alone and lacks a portion of them. The sample records about 66,000 clones, approximately 90% being singletons. Here the sequenced sample was peripheral blood, taken 28 days after the second dose of the MenACWY control vaccine. These receptor sequences come from an adult who received the MenACWY meningococcal vaccine as a control.

This chain joins TRBV6-5 and TRBJ1-2; 8 nucleotides agree with TRBD1. CDR3 length: 16 amino acids. Germline CDR1 and CDR2: MNHEY and SVGAGI. With V trimmed by 0 bases and J by 4 bases, 7 bases remained unmatched. The CDR3 region is CASSYSAGGAGYGYTF. The CDR3 DNA follows: TGTGCCAGCAGTTACTCGGCAGGGGGCGCGGGCTATGGCTACACCTTC.

This CDR3 reads CASSWGPQGAEYGYTF. The CDR3 nucleotides read TGTGCCAGCAGTTGGGGCCCCCAGGGGGCCGAGTATGGCTACACCTTC. The J gene is TRBJ1-2, the V gene TRBV6-2 or TRBV6-3, with TRBD1 matching 8 bases. The CDR3 has 16 residues. Losses at the gene ends were 4 bases for V and 5 bases for J; bases not matched to a gene: 12. Germline V gene sequence: CDR1 MNHEY, CDR2 SVGEGT.

V and J are TRBV6-5 and TRBJ2-7, with 8 bases lining up with TRBD2. J gave up 0 bases and V 0 bases, and 4 bases lay outside the gene matches. Germline CDR1 and CDR2: MNHEY and SVGAGI. CDR3 size: 16 residues. The CDR3 coding sequence is TGTGCCAGCAGTTACTCGCAAACTAGCGGCTCCTACGAGCAGTACTTC. Protein sequence: CASSYSQTSGSYEQYF.

V gene TRBV5-1 combines with J gene TRBJ2-1; TRBD2 matches at 7 bases. Unmatched junction bases numbered 9, after V lost 4 bases and J lost 8 bases. This CDR3 has 14 amino acids. Germline assignment: CDR1 SGHRS and CDR2 YFSETQ. The CDR3 DNA follows: TGCGCCAGCAGCCGAACCGGGACTATCGATGAGCAGTTCTTC. The encoded protein is CASSRTGTIDEQFF.

The V call is TRBV4-1, the J call TRBJ2-1; TRBD2 might be the D (6 bases). The length of the CDR3 is 14 residues. V was pared by 1 base and J by 4 bases, with 8 bases between. The V gene's germline CDR1 is MGHRA and CDR2 YSYEKL. The CDR3 DNA reads TGCGCCAGCAGCCAAGGTGGGGGGTACAATGAGCAGTTCTTC. The encoded protein is CASSQGGGYNEQFF.

This chain connects TRBV9 to TRBJ2-7; 7 bases map to TRBD2. The CDR3 runs 13 residues. The germline V gene has CDR1 SGDLS and CDR2 YYNGEE. The ends lost 7 bases at V and 6 bases at J; junction bases unmatched: 10. CDR3 sequence (DNA): TGTGCCAGCGGGACGGGAGGAACTAGCGAGCAGTACTTC. It codes for CASGTGGTSEQYF. The whole variable domain, filled in from reference TRBV9 and TRBJ2-7, reads DSGVTQTPKHLITATGQRVTLRCSPRSGDLSVYWYQQSLDQGLQFLIQYYNGEERAKGNILERFSAQQFPDLHSELNLSSLELGDSALYFCASGTGGTSEQYFGPGTRLTVT.

The V call is TRBV10-3, the J call TRBJ1-5, with D possibly being TRBD1 (6 bases). The V and J ends lost 8 bases and 6 bases respectively, with 8 bases between them. The CDR3 runs 11 residues. CDR1 and CDR2 from the germline V gene are ENHRY and SYGVKD. CDR3 sequence reads: CAIGGGQPQHF. The CDR3 DNA reads as TGTGCCATCGGAGGGGGTCAGCCCCAGCATTTT.

This CDR3 is CASSYGGSTDTQYF. The CDR3 nucleotides are TGTGCCAGCAGTTACGGTGGAAGCACAGATACGCAGTATTTT. The genes are TRBV6-5 and TRBJ2-3, with D hard to call. Between the trimmed V and J ends, which lost 2 bases and 0 bases, there was a span of 6 bases. Germline V gene data show CDR1 as MNHEY and CDR2 as SVGAGI. The CDR3 runs 14 residues.

V usage is TRBV4-1 and J usage is TRBJ1-4, with 10 bases that match TRBD1. The CDR3 totals 14 residues. Germline assignment: CDR1 MGHRA and CDR2 YSYEKL. After removal of 4 bases from V and 6 bases from J, the junction contained 2 bases not matched to a gene. The CDR3 bases are TGCGCCAGCAGCCTAGGGACAGGGGATGAAAAACTGTTTTTT. As protein: CASSLGTGDEKLFF.

The gene calls are TRBV2 and TRBJ2-7, with 11 nucleotides matching TRBD2. Trimming cost V 7 bases and J 6 bases; bases outside gene matches: 11. This CDR3 has 15 amino acids. CDR1 is SNHLY and CDR2 is FYNNEI in the germline V gene. The CDR3 reads CASIERGLAVSEQYF. CDR3 sequence (DNA): TGTGCCAGCATCGAGCGGGGACTAGCGGTCTCCGAGCAGTACTTC.

CDR3 protein: CASTTSGQGSGNTIYF. For the CDR3, the DNA is TGTGCCAGCACAACTTCGGGACAGGGATCCGGAAACACCATATATTTT. The V and J genes are TRBV28 and TRBJ1-3; 9 positions agree with TRBD1. This CDR3 comprises 16 residues. Germline V gene sequence: CDR1 MDHEN, CDR2 SYDVKM. With V trimmed by 7 bases and J by 4 bases, 11 bases remained unmatched.

This chain connects TRBV5-1 to TRBJ1-1, with D maybe TRBD1 (5 bases). Trimming removed 4 bases from V and 1 base from J, with 14 bases in between. Germline V gene sequence: CDR1 SGHRS, CDR2 YFSETQ. The CDR3 is 15 amino acids. The CDR3 is CASSPGTGPNTEAFF. CDR3 coding DNA: TGCGCCAGCAGCCCCGGCACGGGGCCGAACACTGAAGCTTTCTTT.

This chain links TRBV2 with TRBJ1-2; D unclear. In germline, CDR1 is SNHLY, CDR2 FYNNEI. The V gene lost 5 bases and the J gene lost 0 bases, with 13 bases spanning the gap. The CDR3 is 15 residues long. The CDR3 DNA reads as TGTGCCAGCAGTAGTTCAGTATCACCTAACTATGGCTACACCTTC. This codes for CASSSSVSPNYGYTF. Variable domain in full (rest from reference TRBV2 and TRBJ1-2): EPEVTQTPSHQVTQMGQEVILRCVPISNHLYFYWYRQILGQKVEFLVSFYNNEISEKSEIFDDQFSVERPDGSNFTLKIRSTKLEDSAMYFCASSSSVSPNYGYTFGSGTRLTVV.

V usage is TRBV19 and J usage is TRBJ1-5, with 9 bases matching TRBD1. J was trimmed by 0 bases and V by 10 bases; bases with no gene match: 13. The CDR3 has 17 amino acids. From germline, CDR1 is LNHDA and CDR2 SQIVND (reference sequence). The CDR3 DNA sequence: TGTGCCACCACCCAGACAGGGGGAGCTATTAGCAATCAGCCCCAGCATTTT. Translating it yields CATTQTGGAISNQPQHF.

The chain uses TRBV27 and TRBJ2-7; D unresolved. The germline V gene encodes CDR1 MNHEY and CDR2 SMNVEV (reference sequence). The CDR3 loop spans 11 amino acids. Trimming took 5 bases from V and 6 from J, leaving 8 bases between them. The CDR3 DNA follows: TGTGCCAGCAGTGACTTTCTCGAGCAGTACTTC. Its protein product is CASSDFLEQYF.

The chain is built from TRBV16 and TRBJ1-6; D perhaps matches TRBD1 (6 bases). The CDR3 length is 13 residues. The germline CDR1 and CDR2 sequences are KGHSY and FQNENV. V was trimmed by 3 bases and J by 16 bases, leaving 16 bases between them. The CDR3 DNA reads TGTGCCAGCAGCCATCGACCAGGGGCCCCGCTCCACTTT. Translated: CASSHRPGAPLHF. Drawing the rest from reference TRBV16 and TRBJ1-6, the complete variable domain is GEEVAQTPKHLVRGEGQKAKLYCAPIKGHSYVFWYQQVLKNEFKFLISFQNENVFDETGMPKERFSAKCLPNSPCSLEIQATKLEDSAVYFCASSHRPGAPLHFGNGTRLTVT.

This chain connects TRBV29-1 to TRBJ1-3, with D unclear. The CDR3 extends over 14 amino acids. The V gene lost 7 bases and the J gene lost 9 bases, with 22 bases spanning the gap. Germline CDR1 and CDR2: SQVTM and ANQGSEA. Written as DNA, the CDR3 is TGCAGCGCGGCTGCCGGGTCCCATAGTGGCACCATATATTTT. Its protein product is CSAAAGSHSGTIYF. The full variable domain, rest sourced from reference TRBV29-1 and TRBJ1-3, is SAVISQKPSRDICQRGTSLTIQCQVDSQVTMMFWYRQQPGQSLTLIATANQGSEATYESGFVIDKFPISRPNLTFSTLTVSNMSPEDSSIYLCSAAAGSHSGTIYFGEGSWLTVV.

The chain carries TRBV7-2 and TRBJ2-7; D unclear. V dropped 1 base and J dropped 3 bases, with 7 bases sitting between them. The CDR3 totals 13 residues. Germline V CDR1 and CDR2: SGHTA, FQGNSA. CDR3 protein: CASSLGGDYEQYF. The CDR3 DNA is TGTGCCAGCAGCTTAGGTGGAGACTACGAGCAGTACTTC.

The V gene is TRBV6-5, the J gene TRBJ1-2; D perhaps matches TRBD1 (5 bases). This CDR3 is built from 13 residues. Trimming removed 3 bases at V and 7 bases at J, with 12 bases between. The germline gives CDR1 MNHEY, CDR2 SVGAGI. The CDR3 DNA is TGTGCCAGCAGTTATGCAGGGAGGGGTGGCTACACCTTC. This sequence encodes CASSYAGRGGYTF.

The chain is built from TRBV7-9 and TRBJ2-5, with 8 bases matching TRBD2. V lost 0 bases to trimming and J lost 5 bases; unmatched junction nucleotides: 2. The CDR3 is made up of 14 amino acids. In germline, CDR1 is SEHNR, CDR2 FQNEAQ (reference sequence). In DNA form, the CDR3 reads TGTGCCAGCAGCTTAGCCGGGAGGGGCGAGACCCAGTACTTC. It encodes CASSLAGRGETQYF.

The chain combines TRBV6-5 with TRBJ2-7, with D perhaps matching TRBD1 (6 bases). There are 14 residues in the CDR3. Germline lookup yields CDR1 MNHEY and CDR2 SVGAGI. Between the trimmed V and J ends, which lost 6 bases and 0 bases, there was a span of 12 bases. The CDR3 sequence is CASRLGHLSYEQYF. The CDR3 coding sequence is TGTGCCAGCAGGCTGGGACACCTCTCCTACGAGCAGTACTTC.

V gene TRBV11-1 combines with J gene TRBJ2-7; D might be TRBD2 (5 bases). The CDR3 is made up of 14 amino acids. Germline values: CDR1 SGHAT, CDR2 FQDESV (reference sequence). V was cut by 8 bases and J by 2 bases, with 16 bases left in between. In nucleotides, the CDR3 is TGTGCCAGCGCCCACCTAGCTTCTCCCTACGAGCAGTACTTC. This sequence encodes CASAHLASPYEQYF.